This TCR beta chain was sequenced during a study of tumor and adjacent non-tumor tissue in lung cancer. RNA was extracted from bulk tissue without any cell sorting. The CDR3 loop spans 13 amino acids. Per germline, CDR1 SQVTM and CDR2 ANQGSEA. TCRbeta libraries were built with three rounds of nested PCR, modified from ARM-PCR. TCRdb processed the multiplex PCR reads anew with MiXCR; each CDR3 protein has one entry. The sample includes 70,000 to 90,000 distinct CDR3 sequences, 80% to 85% of them seen just once. Points on this clonotype: One end of the junction does not line up with germline, which may come from a read error.

The clonotype was recovered from a woman aged 50 to 65 with non-small cell lung cancer. The J gene is TRBJ2-1, the V gene TRBV29-1; D call uncertain. Source material: lung tumor tissue. CDR3 DNA sequence: TGCAACGTTGGTGTCCTAACCCCTGATGAGCAGTTCTTC. Its protein product is CNVGVLTPDEQFF.